This T cell receptor beta chain was recorded in a study of T-cell memory formation after mild COVID-19. Across the whole study: TCR clusters showed largely donor specificity. General study results and limits: Of the contracting clones, CD4+ ones lay mainly in CM and EM, and CD8+ ones in EMRA. Later expanders leaned CD4+, whereas day 15 to 85 contracting clones were balanced CD4/CD8.

A remark on this clonotype: Its antigen is not identified.

Trimming cost V 3 bases and J 8 bases; bases outside gene matches: 11. Per germline, CDR1 DFQATT and CDR2 SNEGSKA (reference sequence). This CDR3 spans 16 amino acids. MiXCR, run by TCRdb on the 5' RACE reads, gives a single entry per CDR3 protein. The sample records approximately 560,000 distinct CDR3 sequences, 17% being singletons. The origin of this receptor is an adult woman who had mild COVID-19 (a few samples of this study predate the infection). Cell type and time point are not known. This chain connects TRBV20-1 to TRBJ2-2; 11 bases agree with TRBD2. The material sequenced was PBMCs or a T cell subset sorted from them (not recorded which). The CDR3 loop is CSASNPSGGQKGELFF. CDR3 coding DNA: TGCAGTGCTAGCAACCCTAGCGGGGGGCAGAAAGGGGAGCTGTTTTTT.